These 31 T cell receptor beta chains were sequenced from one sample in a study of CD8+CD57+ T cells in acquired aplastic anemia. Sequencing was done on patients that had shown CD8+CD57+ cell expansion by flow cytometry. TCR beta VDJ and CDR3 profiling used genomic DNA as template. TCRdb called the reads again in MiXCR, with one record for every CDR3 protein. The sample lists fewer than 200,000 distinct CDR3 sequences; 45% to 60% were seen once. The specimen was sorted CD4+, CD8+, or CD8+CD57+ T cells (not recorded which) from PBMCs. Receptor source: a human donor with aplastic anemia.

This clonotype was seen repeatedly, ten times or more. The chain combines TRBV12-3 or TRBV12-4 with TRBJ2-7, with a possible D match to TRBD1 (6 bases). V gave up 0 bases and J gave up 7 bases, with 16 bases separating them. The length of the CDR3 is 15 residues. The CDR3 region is CASSLARQGFEEQYF. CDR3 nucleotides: TGTGCCAGCAGTTTAGCGCGTCAGGGGTTTGAGGAGCAGTACTTC.

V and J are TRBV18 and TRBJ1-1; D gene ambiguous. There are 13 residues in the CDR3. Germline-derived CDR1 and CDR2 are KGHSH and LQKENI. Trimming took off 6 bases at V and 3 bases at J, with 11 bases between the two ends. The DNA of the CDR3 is TGTGCCAGCTCCCAAGTTGGGGACACTGAAGCTTTCTTT. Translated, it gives CASSQVGDTEAFF.

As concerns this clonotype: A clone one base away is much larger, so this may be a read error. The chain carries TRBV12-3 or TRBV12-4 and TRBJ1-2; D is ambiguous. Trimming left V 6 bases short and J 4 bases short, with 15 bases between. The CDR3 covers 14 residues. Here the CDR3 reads CASSSPSATYGYTF. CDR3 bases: TGTGCCAGCAGCTCCCCTTCAGCTACCTATGGCTACACCTTC.

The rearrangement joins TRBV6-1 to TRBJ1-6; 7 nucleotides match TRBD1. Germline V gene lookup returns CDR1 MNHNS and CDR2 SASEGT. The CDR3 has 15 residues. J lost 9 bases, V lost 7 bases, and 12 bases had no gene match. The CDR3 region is CASIGERQGGSPLHF. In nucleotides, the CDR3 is TGTGCCAGCATTGGGGAGAGACAGGGTGGTTCACCCCTCCACTTT.

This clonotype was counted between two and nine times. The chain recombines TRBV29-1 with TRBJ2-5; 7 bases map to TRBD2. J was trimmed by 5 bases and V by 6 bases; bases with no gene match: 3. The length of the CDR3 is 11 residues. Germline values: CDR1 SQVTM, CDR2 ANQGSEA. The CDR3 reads CSVRSGETQYF. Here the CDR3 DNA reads TGCAGCGTCCGTAGCGGGGAGACCCAGTACTTC.

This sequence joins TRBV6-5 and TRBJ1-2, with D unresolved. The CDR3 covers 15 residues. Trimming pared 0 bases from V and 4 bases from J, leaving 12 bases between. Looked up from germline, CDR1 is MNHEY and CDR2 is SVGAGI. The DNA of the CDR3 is TGTGCCAGCAGTTACTCCCCCGAGAGCTTCTATGGCTACACCTTC. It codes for CASSYSPESFYGYTF.

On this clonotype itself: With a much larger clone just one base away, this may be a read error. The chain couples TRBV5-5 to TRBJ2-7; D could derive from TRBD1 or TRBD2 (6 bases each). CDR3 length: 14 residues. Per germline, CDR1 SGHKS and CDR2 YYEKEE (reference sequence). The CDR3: CASSLATGPYEQHF. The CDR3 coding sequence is TGTGCCAGCAGCCTAGCGACAGGTCCCTACGAGCAGCACTTC. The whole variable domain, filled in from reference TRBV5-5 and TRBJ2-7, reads DAGVTQSPTHLIKTRGQQVTLRCSPISGHKSVSWYQQVLGQGPQFIFQYYEKEERGRGNFPDRFSARQFPNYSSELNVNALLLGDSALYLCASSLATGPYEQHFGPGTRLTVT.

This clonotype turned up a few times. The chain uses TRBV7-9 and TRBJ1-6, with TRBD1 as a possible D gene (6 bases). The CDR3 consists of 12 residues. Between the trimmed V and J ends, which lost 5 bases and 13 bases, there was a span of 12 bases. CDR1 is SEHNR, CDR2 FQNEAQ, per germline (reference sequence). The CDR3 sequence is CASSEEGHPLHF. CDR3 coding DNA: TGTGCCAGCAGCGAAGAGGGACACCCCCTCCACTTT.

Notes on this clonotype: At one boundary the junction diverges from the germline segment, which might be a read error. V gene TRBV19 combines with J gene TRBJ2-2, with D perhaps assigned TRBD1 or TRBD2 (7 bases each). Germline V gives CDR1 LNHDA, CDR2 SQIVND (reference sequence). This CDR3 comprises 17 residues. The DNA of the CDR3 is TGTGCCAATAGTATAATCAGGGGGGGGCTGGACACCGGGGAGCTGTTTTTT. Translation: CANSIIRGGLDTGELFF.

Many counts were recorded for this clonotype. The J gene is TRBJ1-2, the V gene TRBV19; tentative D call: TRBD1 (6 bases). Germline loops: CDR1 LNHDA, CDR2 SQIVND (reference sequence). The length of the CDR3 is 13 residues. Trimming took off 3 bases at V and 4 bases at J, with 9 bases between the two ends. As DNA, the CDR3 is TGTGCCAGTAGTATCGGACAGAGCTATGGCTACACCTTC. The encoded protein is CASSIGQSYGYTF. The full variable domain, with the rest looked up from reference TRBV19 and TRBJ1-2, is DGGITQSPKYLFRKEGQNVTLSCEQNLNHDAMYWYRQDPGQGLRLIYYSQIVNDFQKGDIAEGYSVSREKKESFPLTVTSAQKNPTAFYLCASSIGQSYGYTFGSGTRLTVV.

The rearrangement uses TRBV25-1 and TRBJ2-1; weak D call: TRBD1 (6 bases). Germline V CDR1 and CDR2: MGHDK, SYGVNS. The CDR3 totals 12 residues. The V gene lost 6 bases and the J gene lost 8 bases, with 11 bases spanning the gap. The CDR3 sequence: CASRTPGDEQFF. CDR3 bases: TGTGCCAGCAGGACCCCAGGGGATGAGCAGTTCTTC.

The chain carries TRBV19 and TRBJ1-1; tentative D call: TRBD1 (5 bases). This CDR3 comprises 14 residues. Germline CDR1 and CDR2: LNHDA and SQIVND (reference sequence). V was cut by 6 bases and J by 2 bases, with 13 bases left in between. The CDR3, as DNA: TGTGCCAGTAGCCCTGGGGGGGGTAACACTGAAGCTTTCTTT. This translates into CASSPGGGNTEAFF.

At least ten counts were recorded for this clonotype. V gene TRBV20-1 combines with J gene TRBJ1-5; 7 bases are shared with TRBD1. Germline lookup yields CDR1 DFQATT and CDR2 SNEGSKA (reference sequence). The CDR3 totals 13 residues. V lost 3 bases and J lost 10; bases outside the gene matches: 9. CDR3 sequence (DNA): TGCAGTGCTAGGGGGAATAACAGGGGACCCCAGCATTTT. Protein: CSARGNNRGPQHF.

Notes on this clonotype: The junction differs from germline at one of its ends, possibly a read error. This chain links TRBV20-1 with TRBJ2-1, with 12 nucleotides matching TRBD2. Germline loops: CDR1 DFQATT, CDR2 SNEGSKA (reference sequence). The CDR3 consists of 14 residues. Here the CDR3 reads CSARKTSGGPRNTF. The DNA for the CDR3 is TGCAGTGCTAGAAAAACTAGCGGGGGGCCGCGGAACACTTTC.

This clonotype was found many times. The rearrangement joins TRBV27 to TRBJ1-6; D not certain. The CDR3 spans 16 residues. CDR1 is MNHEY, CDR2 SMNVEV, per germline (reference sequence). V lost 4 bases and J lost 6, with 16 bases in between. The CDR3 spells CASSYSSAGSNSPLHF. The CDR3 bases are TGTGCCAGCAGTTATTCGTCGGCCGGATCTAATTCACCCCTCCACTTT.

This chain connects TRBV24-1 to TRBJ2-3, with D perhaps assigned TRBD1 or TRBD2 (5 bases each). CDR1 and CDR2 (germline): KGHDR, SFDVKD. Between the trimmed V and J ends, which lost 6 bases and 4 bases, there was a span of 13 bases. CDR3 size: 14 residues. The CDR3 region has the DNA TGTGCCACCAGTTCAGGGACGGGATCAGATACGCAGTATTTT. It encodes CATSSGTGSDTQYF.

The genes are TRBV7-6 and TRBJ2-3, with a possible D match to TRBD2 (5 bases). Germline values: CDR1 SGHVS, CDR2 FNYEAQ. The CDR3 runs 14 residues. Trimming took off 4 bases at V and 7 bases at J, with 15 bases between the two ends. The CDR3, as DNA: TGTGCCAGCAGCTCGGATCCGGGAAGTAATACGCAGTATTTT. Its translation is CASSSDPGSNTQYF.

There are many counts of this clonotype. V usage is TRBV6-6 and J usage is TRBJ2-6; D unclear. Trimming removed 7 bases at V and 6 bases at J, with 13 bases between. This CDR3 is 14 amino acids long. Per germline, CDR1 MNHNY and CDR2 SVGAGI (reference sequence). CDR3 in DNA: TGTGCCAGCACCTCGCCGTATTTGGCCAACGTCCTGACTTTC. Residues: CASTSPYLANVLTF.

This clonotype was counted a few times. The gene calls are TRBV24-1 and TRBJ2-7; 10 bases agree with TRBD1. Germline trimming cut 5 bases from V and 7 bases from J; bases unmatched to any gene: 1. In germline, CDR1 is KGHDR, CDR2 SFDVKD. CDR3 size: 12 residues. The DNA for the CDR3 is TGTGCCACCAGTGGGACAGGGGGGGAGCAGTACTTC. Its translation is CATSGTGGEQYF.

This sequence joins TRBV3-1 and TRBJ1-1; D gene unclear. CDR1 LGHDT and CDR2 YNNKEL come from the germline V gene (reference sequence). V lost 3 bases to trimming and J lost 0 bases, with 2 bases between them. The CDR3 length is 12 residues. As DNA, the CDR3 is TGTGCCAGCAGCCATCTGAACACTGAAGCTTTCTTT. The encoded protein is CASSHLNTEAFF.

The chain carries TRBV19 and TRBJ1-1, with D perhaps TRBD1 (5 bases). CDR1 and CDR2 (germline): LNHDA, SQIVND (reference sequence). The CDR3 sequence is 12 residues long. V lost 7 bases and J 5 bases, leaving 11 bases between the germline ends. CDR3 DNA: TGTGCCAGTAATTCAGGGAGAACTGAAGCTTTCTTT. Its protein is CASNSGRTEAFF.

The CDR3 DNA sequence: TGTGCCAGCAGCTCAGCGGAAAACATTCAGTACTTC. Protein sequence: CASSSAENIQYF. V and J are TRBV11-2 and TRBJ2-4, with D tentatively TRBD2 (5 bases). Trimming removed 4 bases at V and 5 bases at J, with 6 bases between. There are 12 residues in the CDR3. Germline V gene lookup returns CDR1 SGHAT and CDR2 FQNNGV.

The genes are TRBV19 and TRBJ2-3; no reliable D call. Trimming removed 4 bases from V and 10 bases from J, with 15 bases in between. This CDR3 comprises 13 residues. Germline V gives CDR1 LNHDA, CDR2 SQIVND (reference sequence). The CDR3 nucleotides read TGTGCCAGTAGTACGGGTGACTCCCCGGCGCAGTATTTT. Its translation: CASSTGDSPAQYF.

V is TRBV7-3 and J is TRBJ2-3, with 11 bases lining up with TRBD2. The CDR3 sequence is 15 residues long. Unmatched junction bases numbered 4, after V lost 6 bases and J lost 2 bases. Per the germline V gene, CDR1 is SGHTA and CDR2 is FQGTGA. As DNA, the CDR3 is TGTGCCAGCAGATTAGCGGGGGGGCTCACAGATACGCAGTATTTT. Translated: CASRLAGGLTDTQYF.

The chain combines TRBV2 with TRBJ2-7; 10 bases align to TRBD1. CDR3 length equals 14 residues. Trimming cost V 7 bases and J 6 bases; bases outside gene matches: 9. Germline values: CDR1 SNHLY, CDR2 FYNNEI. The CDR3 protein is CASTRDRGLGEQYF. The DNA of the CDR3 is TGTGCCAGCACAAGGGACAGGGGACTGGGCGAGCAGTACTTC. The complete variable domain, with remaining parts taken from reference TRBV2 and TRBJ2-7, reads EPEVTQTPSHQVTQMGQEVILRCVPISNHLYFYWYRQILGQKVEFLVSFYNNEISEKSEIFDDQFSVERPDGSNFTLKIRSTKLEDSAMYFCASTRDRGLGEQYFGPGTRLTVT.

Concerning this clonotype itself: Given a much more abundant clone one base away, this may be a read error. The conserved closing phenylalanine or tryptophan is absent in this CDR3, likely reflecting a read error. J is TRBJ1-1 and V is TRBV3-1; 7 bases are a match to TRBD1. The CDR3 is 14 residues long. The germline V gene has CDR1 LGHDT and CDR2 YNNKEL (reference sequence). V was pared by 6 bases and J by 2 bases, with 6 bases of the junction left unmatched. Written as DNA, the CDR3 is TGTGCCAGCAGATCCCAGGGGGTCAACACTGAAGCTTTCCTT. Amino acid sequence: CASRSQGVNTEAFL.

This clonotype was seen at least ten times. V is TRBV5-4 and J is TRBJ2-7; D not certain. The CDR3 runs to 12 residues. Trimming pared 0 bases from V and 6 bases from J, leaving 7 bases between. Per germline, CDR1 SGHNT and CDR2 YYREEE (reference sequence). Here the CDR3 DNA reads TGTGCCAGCAGCTTGGCGGGCGGCGAGCAGTACTTC. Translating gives CASSLAGGEQYF.

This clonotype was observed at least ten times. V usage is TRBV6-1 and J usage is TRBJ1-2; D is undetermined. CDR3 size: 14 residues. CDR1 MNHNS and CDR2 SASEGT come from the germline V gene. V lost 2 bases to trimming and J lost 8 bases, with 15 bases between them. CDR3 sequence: CASSEIWGFDGYTF. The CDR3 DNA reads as TGTGCCAGCAGTGAAATATGGGGTTTCGACGGCTACACCTTC.

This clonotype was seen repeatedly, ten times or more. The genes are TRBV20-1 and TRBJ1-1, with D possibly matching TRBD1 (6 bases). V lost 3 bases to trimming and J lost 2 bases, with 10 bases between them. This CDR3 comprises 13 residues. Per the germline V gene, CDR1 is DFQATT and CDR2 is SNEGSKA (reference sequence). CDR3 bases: TGCAGTGCTAGCGGACAGACAAACACTGAAGCTTTCTTT. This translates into CSASGQTNTEAFF.

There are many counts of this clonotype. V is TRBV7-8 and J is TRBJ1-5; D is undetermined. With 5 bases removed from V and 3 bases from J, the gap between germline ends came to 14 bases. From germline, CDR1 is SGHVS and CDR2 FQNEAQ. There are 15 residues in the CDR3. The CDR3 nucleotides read TGTGCCAGCAGCCGTGGGAGGGCCGTCAATCAGCCCCAGCATTTT. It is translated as CASSRGRAVNQPQHF. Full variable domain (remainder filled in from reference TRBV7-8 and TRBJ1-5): GAGVSQSPRYKVAKRGQDVALRCDPISGHVSLFWYQQALGQGPEFLTYFQNEAQLDKSGLPSDRFFAERPEGSVSTLKIQRTQQEDSAVYLCASSRGRAVNQPQHFGDGTRLSIL.

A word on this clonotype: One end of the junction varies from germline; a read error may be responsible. CDR3 loop: CSARDVALQEAQYF. The CDR3 nucleotides read TGCAGTGCTAGAGATGTGGCGCTACAAGAGGCCCAGTACTTC. The chain combines TRBV20-1 with TRBJ2-5; no clear D gene. The CDR3 has 14 amino acids. Germline lookup yields CDR1 DFQATT and CDR2 SNEGSKA (reference sequence).